The T cell receptor (beta chain) described here comes from a study of immune evolution from preneoplasia to lung adenocarcinoma. General study points: Normal lung had the highest top T cell clone frequencies. Later-stage lesions seemingly showed higher T cell density and diversity than normal lung.

Libraries were prepared by immunoSEQ multiplex PCR; TCRdb keeps only in-frame clonotypes and omits some of them. The sample has 15,000 to 20,000 clones; around 88% are singletons. Germline V gene sequence: CDR1 SGHRS, CDR2 YFSETQ. V lost 0 bases, J lost 4 bases, and 11 bases stayed unmatched. This CDR3 region has 18 residues. About this clone: Its antigen is undetermined.

The sequenced material came from FFPE invasive lung adenocarcinoma tissue. The genes are TRBV5-1 and TRBJ2-7; TRBD1 matches 12 bases. This receptor was obtained from a person aged 65 to 85 with invasive lung adenocarcinoma. The CDR3 DNA follows: TGCGCCAGCAGCTTGGGTACCGGGACAGGGGGCAAAGGGTACGAGCAGTACTTC. Translated, it gives CASSLGTGTGGKGYEQYF.